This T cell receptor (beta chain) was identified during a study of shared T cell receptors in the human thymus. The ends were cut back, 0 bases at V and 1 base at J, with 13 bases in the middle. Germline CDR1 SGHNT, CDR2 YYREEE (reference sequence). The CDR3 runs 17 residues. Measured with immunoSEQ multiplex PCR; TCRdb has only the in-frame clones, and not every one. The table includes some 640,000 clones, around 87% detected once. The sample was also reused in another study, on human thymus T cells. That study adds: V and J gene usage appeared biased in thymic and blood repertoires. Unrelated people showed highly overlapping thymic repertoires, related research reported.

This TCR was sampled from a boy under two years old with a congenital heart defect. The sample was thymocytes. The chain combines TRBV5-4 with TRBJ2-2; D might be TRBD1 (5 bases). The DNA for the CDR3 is TGTGCCAGCAGCTTGGGTATTTACAGGCAGAACACCGGGGAGCTGTTTTTT. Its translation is CASSLGIYRQNTGELFF.